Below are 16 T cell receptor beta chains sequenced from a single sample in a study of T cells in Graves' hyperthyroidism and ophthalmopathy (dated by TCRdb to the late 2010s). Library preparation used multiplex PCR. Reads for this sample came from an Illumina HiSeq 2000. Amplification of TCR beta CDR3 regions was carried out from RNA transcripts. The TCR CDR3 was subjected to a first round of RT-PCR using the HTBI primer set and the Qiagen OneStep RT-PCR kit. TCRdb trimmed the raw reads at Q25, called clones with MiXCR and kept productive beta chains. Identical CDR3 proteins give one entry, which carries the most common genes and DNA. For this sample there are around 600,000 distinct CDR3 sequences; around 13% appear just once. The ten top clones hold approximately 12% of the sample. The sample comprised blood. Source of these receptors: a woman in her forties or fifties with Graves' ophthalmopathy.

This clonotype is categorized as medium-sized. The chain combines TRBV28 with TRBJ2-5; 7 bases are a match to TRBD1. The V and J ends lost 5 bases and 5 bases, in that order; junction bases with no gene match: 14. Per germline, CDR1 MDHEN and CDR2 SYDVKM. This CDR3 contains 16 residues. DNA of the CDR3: TGTGCCAGCAGTCCAATAGGGGGCGCAGCTGAGGAGACCCAGTACTTC. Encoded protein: CASSPIGGAAEETQYF.

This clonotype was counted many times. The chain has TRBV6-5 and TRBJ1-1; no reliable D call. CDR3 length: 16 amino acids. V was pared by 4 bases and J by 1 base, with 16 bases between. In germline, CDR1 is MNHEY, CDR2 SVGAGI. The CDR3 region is CASSSGRSIRNTEAFF. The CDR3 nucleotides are TGTGCCAGCAGTTCTGGACGCTCAATCCGGAACACTGAAGCTTTCTTT.

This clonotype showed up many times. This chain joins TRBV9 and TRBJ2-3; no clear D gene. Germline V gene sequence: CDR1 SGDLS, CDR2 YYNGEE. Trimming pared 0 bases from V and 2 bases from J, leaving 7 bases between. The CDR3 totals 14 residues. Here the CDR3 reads CASSVGSSTDTQYF. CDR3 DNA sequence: TGTGCCAGCAGCGTAGGTAGTTCCACAGATACGCAGTATTTT.

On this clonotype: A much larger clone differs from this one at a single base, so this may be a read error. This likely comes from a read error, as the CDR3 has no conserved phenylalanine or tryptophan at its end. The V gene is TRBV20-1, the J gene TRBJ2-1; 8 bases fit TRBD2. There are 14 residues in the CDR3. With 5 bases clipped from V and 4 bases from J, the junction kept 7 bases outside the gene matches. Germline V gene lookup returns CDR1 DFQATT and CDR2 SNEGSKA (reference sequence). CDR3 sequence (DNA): TGCAGTGCTCGCCGGGGACTAGGGTACAATGAGCAGTTCCTC. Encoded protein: CSARRGLGYNEQFL.

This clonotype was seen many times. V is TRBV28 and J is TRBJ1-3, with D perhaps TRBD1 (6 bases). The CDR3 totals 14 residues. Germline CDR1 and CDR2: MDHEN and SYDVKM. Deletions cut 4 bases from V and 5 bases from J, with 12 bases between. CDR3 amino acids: CASSSTDRRNTIYF. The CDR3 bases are TGTGCCAGCAGTTCAACGGACAGACGAAACACCATATATTTT.

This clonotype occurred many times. The CDR3 DNA reads as TGCGCCAGCAGCTTGGGGCACCCACTGGATGGCTACACCTTC. This codes for CASSLGHPLDGYTF. The chain recombines TRBV5-1 with TRBJ1-2; D is unclear. The germline CDR1 and CDR2 sequences are SGHRS and YFSETQ. CDR3 length: 14 residues. Trimming stripped 0 bases from V and 6 bases from J, with 12 bases between.

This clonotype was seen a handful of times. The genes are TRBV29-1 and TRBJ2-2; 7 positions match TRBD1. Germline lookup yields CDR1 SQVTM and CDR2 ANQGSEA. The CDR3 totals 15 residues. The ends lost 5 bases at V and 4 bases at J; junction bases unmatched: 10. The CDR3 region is CSVYLGQVLTGELFF. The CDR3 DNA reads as TGCAGCGTTTACCTAGGACAGGTCCTCACCGGGGAGCTGTTTTTT.

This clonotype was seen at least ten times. This CDR3 is CASSRDRASNEQFF. The DNA for the CDR3 is TGTGCCAGCAGCCGAGACAGGGCTTCCAATGAGCAGTTCTTC. This chain links TRBV7-2 with TRBJ2-1; TRBD1 agrees at 7 bases. CDR3 length: 14 residues. After removal of 5 bases from V and 6 bases from J, the junction contained 7 bases not matched to a gene. The V gene's germline CDR1 is SGHTA and CDR2 FQGNSA.

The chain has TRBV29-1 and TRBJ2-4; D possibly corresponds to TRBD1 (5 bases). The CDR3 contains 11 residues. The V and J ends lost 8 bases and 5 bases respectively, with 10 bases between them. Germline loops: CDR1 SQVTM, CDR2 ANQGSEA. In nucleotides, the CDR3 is TGCAGCATCATACAGGAAAACATTCAGTACTTC. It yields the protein CSIIQENIQYF.

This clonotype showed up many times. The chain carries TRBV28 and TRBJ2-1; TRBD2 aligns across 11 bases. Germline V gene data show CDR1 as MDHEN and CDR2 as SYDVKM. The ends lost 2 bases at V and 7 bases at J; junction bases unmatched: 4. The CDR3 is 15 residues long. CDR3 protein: CASSLLTSGGNEQFF. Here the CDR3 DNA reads TGTGCCAGCAGTTTACTAACTAGCGGGGGAAATGAGCAGTTCTTC. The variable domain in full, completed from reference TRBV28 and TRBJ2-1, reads DVKVTQSSRYLVKRTGEKVFLECVQDMDHENMFWYRQDPGLGLRLIYFSYDVKMKEKGDIPEGYSVSREKKERFSLILESASTNQTSMYLCASSLLTSGGNEQFFGPGTRLTVL.

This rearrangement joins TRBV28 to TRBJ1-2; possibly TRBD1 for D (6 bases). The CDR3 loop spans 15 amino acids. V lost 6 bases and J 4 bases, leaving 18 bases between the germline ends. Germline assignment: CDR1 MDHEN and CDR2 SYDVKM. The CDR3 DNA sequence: TGTGCCAGCAGCCCGGGGGGGGCGATGCGCTATGGCTACACCTTC. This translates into CASSPGGAMRYGYTF.

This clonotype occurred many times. This CDR3 reads CASKMGQGVANEQFF. CDR3 nucleotides: TGTGCCAGCAAAATGGGACAGGGGGTGGCGAATGAGCAGTTCTTC. The chain couples TRBV2 to TRBJ2-1; 11 nucleotides align to TRBD1. The CDR3 is 15 amino acids. The J segment lost 7 bases and the V segment lost 7 bases, leaving 9 bases of the junction unmatched. Germline CDR1 is SNHLY and CDR2 is FYNNEI.

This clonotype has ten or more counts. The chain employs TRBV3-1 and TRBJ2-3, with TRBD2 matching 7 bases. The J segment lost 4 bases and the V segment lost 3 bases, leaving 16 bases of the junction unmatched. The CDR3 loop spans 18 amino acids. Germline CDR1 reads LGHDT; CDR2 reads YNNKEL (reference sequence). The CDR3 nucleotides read TGTGCCAGCAGCCAGGGACCAATAGCGGGCGCGGAGGCAGATACGCAGTATTTT. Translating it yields CASSQGPIAGAEADTQYF.

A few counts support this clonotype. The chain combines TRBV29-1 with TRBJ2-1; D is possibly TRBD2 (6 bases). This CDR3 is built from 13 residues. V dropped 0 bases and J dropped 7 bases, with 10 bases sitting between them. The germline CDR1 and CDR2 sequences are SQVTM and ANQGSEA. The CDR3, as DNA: TGCAGCGTTGAAGAATGGCTAGCGAATGAGCAGTTCTTC. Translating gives CSVEEWLANEQFF.

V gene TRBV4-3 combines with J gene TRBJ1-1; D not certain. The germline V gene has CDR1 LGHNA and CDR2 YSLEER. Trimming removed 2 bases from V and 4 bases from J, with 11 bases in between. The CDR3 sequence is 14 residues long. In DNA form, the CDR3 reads TGCGCCAGCAGCCAAACATCGGGTGCCACTGAAGCTTTCTTT. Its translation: CASSQTSGATEAFF.

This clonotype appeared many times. The CDR3 sequence is CASSRGLNGNQPQHF. CDR3 bases: TGTGCCAGCTCCCGGGGCCTGAATGGCAATCAGCCCCAGCATTTT. The chain recombines TRBV18 with TRBJ1-5; a weak D match, TRBD1 (5 bases). V was shortened by 6 bases and J by 2 bases, with 14 bases between the two germline ends. Germline V CDR1 and CDR2: KGHSH, LQKENI. CDR3 length: 15 residues.